This TCR beta chain was recovered during a study of beta chain features in type 1 diabetes. As every portion of the isolated RNA was reverse transcribed, the sequencing read expressed TCRB transcripts. Sequencing used immunoSEQ multiplex PCR; TCRdb keeps in-frame clones, though not all of them. This table has a few hundred thousand clones, approximately 15% appearing once. Markers CD45RO/CCR7/CD25/CD127/CD95/CD27 served to sort CD4+ naive, central memory, regulatory and stem cell-like memory cells. Broader study findings: Over-representation of high TCR-expressing cells was a possible consequence of cDNA sequencing. Moderately but significantly shorter TCRB CDR3s were found in Type 1 diabetes patients in all four CD4+ subsets.

The CDR3 runs 15 residues. V lost 4 bases, J lost 2 bases, and 6 bases stayed unmatched. Germline CDR1 LNHNV, CDR2 YYDKDF (reference sequence). On this clone itself: Its specificity is unknown.

The receptor was isolated from a man aged 30 to 39 with type 1 diabetes. The chain is built from TRBV15 and TRBJ2-3, with TRBD2 matching 7 bases. Input material: naive CD4+ T cells from blood. The CDR3 nucleotides read TGTGCCACCAGCACCCAGCGGGAAAACACAGATACGCAGTATTTT. It specifies CATSTQRENTDTQYF. Looking up the rest from reference TRBV15 and TRBJ2-3 gives the full variable domain: DAMVIQNPRYQVTQFGKPVTLSCSQTLNHNVMYWYQQKSSQAPKLLFHYYDKDFNNEADTPDNFQSRRPNTSFCFLDIRSPGLGDTAMYLCATSTQRENTDTQYFGPGTRLTVL.